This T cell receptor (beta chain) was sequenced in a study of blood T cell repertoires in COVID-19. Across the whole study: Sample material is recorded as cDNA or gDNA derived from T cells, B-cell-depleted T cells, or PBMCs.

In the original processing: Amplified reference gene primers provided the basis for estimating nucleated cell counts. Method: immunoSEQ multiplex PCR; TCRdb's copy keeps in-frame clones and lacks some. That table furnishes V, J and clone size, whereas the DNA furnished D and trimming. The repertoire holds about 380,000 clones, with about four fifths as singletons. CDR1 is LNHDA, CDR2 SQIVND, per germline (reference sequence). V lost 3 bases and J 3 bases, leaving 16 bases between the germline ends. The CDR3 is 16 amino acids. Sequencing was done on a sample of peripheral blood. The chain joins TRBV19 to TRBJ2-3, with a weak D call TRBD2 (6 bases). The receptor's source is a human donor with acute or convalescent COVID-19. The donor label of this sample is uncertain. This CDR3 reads CASSIQDLRGTDTQYF. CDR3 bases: TGTGCCAGTAGTATCCAGGACTTGCGGGGAACAGATACGCAGTATTTT.